The 10 T cell receptor beta chains given below trace back to one sample, sequenced in a study of shared clonotypes between healthy human individuals. Clones were read by immunoSEQ multiplex PCR, and TCRdb kept only the in-frame ones, dropping some. Here the sample spans about 190,000 clones, about 68% being singletons. Sequencing input: memory CD4+ T cells sorted from blood. Subset here: CD45RA-negative fraction. These TCRs come from a man aged 25 to 40 in good health.

The chain links TRBV25-1 to TRBJ2-3; no reliable D call. Trimming shortened V by 1 base and J by 3 bases, and 5 bases separated the two germline ends. The germline CDR1 and CDR2 sequences are MGHDK and SYGVNS. This CDR3 contains 13 residues. The CDR3 region is CASSEWQTDTQYF. CDR3 DNA: TGTGCCAGCAGTGAATGGCAAACAGATACGCAGTATTTT.

The genes are TRBV7-9 and TRBJ2-3; weak D call: TRBD1 (5 bases). The CDR3 is 15 amino acids. CDR1 is SEHNR and CDR2 is FQNEAQ in the germline V gene (reference sequence). V was pared by 1 base and J by 0 bases, with 8 bases between. The CDR3 coding sequence is TGTGCCAGCAGCTTAGTAGGGGCTAGCACAGATACGCAGTATTTT. Translation: CASSLVGASTDTQYF.

Only a few counts were recorded for this clone. The chain recombines TRBV5-1 with TRBJ2-3; D is possibly TRBD2 (6 bases). The CDR3 has 14 amino acids. Germline-derived CDR1 and CDR2 are SGHRS and YFSETQ. Trimming removed 7 bases at V and 0 bases at J, with 12 bases between. CDR3 sequence: CASRRGGSTDTQYF. The CDR3 nucleotides read TGCGCCAGCCGGCGGGGCGGAAGCACAGATACGCAGTATTTT. The entire variable domain, with the rest obtained from reference TRBV5-1 and TRBJ2-3, is as follows: KAGVTQTPRYLIKTRGQQVTLSCSPISGHRSVSWYQQTPGQGLQFLFEYFSETQRNKGNFPGRFSGRQFSNSRSEMNVSTLELGDSALYLCASRRGGSTDTQYFGPGTRLTVL.

A few counts support this clone. This chain links TRBV4-2 with TRBJ1-5; TRBD1 aligns across 9 bases. The CDR3 has 16 residues. Per germline, CDR1 LGHNA and CDR2 YNFKEQ. V shed 3 bases, J shed 6 bases, and the junction held 9 bases outside the gene matches. The CDR3 DNA sequence: TGTGCCAGCAGCCACAGGACAGGGGATGCTGGTCAGCCCCAGCATTTT. Its protein product is CASSHRTGDAGQPQHF.

This clone was detected a few times. This chain links TRBV27 with TRBJ2-1, with 11 nucleotides matching TRBD2. The V segment lost 2 bases and the J segment 4 bases; nucleotides outside the gene matches: 1. Germline CDR1 reads MNHEY; CDR2 reads SMNVEV (reference sequence). The CDR3 contains 15 residues. For the CDR3, the DNA is TGTGCCAGCAGTTTACTAGCGGGAGGATACAATGAGCAGTTCTTC. Translated: CASSLLAGGYNEQFF.

The chain links TRBV7-6 to TRBJ2-2; no clear D. The length of the CDR3 is 14 residues. CDR1 and CDR2 from the germline V gene are SGHVS and FNYEAQ. Trimming stripped 0 bases from V and 2 bases from J, with 4 bases between. This chain's CDR3 is CASSLAGNTGELFF. CDR3 nucleotide sequence: TGTGCCAGCAGCTTAGCCGGAAACACCGGGGAGCTGTTTTTT.

The chain recombines TRBV11-3 with TRBJ2-2, with unresolved D. Germline V lookup: CDR1 SGHNT, CDR2 YENEEA. The V end lost 3 bases, the J end lost 0 bases, and 5 bases lay between the germline ends. This CDR3 spans 14 amino acids. The CDR3 reads CASSFGANTGELFF. The CDR3 nucleotides read TGTGCCAGCAGCTTCGGAGCGAACACCGGGGAGCTGTTTTTT.

The V gene is TRBV28, the J gene TRBJ1-4; D is unresolved. V shed 5 bases and J shed 7 bases, with 29 bases lying between them. The CDR3 sequence is 19 residues long. Germline-derived CDR1 and CDR2 are MDHEN and SYDVKM. CDR3 in DNA: TGTGCCAGCAGTGGAAACCCGGACGGTTTCGTGATAGATCTTGAAAAACTGTTTTTT. This encodes CASSGNPDGFVIDLEKLFF.

The chain carries TRBV7-6 and TRBJ2-1, with D unclear. CDR1 is SGHVS and CDR2 is FNYEAQ in the germline V gene. Trimming shortened V by 4 bases and J by 4 bases, and 17 bases separated the two germline ends. The CDR3 consists of 16 residues. The CDR3 here is CASSSQVSPLYNEQFF. DNA of the CDR3: TGTGCCAGCAGCTCCCAGGTGTCGCCCTTATACAATGAGCAGTTCTTC.

The chain joins TRBV15 to TRBJ1-4; TRBD1 might be the D (5 bases). The CDR3 is 14 residues long. CDR1 is LNHNV, CDR2 YYDKDF, per germline (reference sequence). V lost 0 bases and J 6 bases, leaving 8 bases between the germline ends. Here the CDR3 reads CATSRDTTDEKLFF. The DNA of the CDR3 is TGTGCCACCAGCAGAGATACGACAGATGAAAAACTGTTTTTT.